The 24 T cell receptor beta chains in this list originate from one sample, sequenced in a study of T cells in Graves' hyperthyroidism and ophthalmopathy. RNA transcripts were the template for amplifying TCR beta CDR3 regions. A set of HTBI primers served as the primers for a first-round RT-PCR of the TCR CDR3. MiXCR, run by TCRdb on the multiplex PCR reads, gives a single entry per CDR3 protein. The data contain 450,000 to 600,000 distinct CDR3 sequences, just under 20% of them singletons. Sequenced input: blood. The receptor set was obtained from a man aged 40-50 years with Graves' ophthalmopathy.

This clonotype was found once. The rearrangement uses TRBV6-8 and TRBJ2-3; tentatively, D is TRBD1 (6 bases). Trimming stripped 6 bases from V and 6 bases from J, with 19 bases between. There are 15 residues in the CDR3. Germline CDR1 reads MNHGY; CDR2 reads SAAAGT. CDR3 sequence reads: CASRGALGSGDTQYF. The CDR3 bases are TGTGCCAGCAGGGGGGCCCTAGGGAGTGGGGATACGCAGTATTTT.

The CDR3 reads CASIPSRTGGEAFF. CDR3 sequence (DNA): TGTGCCAGCATCCCTTCCCGGACAGGGGGCGAAGCTTTCTTT. This sequence joins TRBV28 and TRBJ1-1; 11 nucleotides line up with TRBD1. The CDR3 runs 14 residues. Per the germline V gene, CDR1 is MDHEN and CDR2 is SYDVKM. The V segment lost 7 bases and the J segment 8 bases; nucleotides outside the gene matches: 9.

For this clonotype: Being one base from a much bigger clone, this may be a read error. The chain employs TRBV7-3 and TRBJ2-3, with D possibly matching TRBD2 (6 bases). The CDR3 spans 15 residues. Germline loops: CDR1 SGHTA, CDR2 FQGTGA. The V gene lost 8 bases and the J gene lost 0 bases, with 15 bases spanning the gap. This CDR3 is CASQPPGLSTDTQYF. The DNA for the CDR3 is TGTGCCAGCCAGCCCCCGGGACTGAGCACAGATACGCAGTATTTT.

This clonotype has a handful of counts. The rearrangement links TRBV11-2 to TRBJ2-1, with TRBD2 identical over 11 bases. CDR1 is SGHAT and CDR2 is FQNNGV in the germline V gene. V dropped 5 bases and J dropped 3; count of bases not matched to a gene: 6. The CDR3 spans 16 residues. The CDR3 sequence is CASSRAGTSGYNEQFF. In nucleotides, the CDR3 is TGTGCCAGCAGCCGCGCCGGGACTAGCGGCTACAATGAGCAGTTCTTC.

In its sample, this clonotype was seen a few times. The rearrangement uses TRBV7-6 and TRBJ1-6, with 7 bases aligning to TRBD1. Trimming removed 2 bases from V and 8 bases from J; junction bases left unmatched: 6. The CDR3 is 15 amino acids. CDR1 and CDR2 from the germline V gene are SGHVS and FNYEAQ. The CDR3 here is CASSLSRQGDSPLHF. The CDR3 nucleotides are TGTGCCAGCAGCTTATCCCGACAGGGCGATTCACCCCTCCACTTT.

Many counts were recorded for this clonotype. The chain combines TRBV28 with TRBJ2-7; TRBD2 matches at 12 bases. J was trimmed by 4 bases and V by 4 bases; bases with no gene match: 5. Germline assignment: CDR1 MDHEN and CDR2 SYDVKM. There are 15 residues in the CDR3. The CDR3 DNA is TGTGCCAGCAGTTCCCTAGCGGGAGGGCCGTACGAGCAGTACTTC. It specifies CASSSLAGGPYEQYF.

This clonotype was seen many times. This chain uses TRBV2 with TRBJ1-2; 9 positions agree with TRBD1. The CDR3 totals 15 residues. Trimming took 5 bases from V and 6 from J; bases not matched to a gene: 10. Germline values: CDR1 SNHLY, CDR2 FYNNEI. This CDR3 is CASSLQGAGLDGYTF. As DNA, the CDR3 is TGTGCCAGCAGTCTACAGGGGGCAGGCTTGGATGGCTACACCTTC.

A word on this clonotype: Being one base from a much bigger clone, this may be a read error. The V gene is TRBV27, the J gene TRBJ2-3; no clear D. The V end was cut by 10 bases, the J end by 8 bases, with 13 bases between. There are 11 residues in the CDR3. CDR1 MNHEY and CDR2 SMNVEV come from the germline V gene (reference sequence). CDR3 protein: CATRLGATQYF. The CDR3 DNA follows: TGTGCCACCCGTTTAGGCGCTACGCAGTATTTT.

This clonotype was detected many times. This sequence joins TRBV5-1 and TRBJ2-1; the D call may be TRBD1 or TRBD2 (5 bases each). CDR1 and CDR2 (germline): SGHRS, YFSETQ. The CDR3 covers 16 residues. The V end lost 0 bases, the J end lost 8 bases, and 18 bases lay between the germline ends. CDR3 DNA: TGCGCCAGCAGCTTGGCCCCGGGGACCCGCCAGCATGAGCAGTTCTTC. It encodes CASSLAPGTRQHEQFF.

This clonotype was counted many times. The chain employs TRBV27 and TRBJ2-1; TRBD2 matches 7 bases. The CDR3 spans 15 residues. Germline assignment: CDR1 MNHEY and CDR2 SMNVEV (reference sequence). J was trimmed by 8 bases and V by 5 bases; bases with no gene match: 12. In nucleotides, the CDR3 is TGTGCCAGCAGTACCCGACTAGCAAGTACCGATGAGCAGTTCTTC. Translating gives CASSTRLASTDEQFF.

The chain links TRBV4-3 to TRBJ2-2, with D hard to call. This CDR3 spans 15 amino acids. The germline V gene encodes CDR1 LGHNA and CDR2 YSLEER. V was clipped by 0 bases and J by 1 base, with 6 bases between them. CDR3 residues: CASSQDWGNTGELFF. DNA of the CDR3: TGCGCCAGCAGCCAAGATTGGGGGAACACCGGGGAGCTGTTTTTT.

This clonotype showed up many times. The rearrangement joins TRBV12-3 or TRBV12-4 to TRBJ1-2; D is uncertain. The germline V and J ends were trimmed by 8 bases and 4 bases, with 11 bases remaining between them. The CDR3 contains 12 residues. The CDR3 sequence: CASRGESYGYTF. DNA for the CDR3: TGTGCCAGCCGTGGTGAGAGCTATGGCTACACCTTC.

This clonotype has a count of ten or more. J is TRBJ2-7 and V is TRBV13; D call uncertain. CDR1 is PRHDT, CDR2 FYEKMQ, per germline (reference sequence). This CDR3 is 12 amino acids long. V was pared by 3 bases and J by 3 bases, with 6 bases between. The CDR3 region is CASSFQFYEQYF. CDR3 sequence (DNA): TGTGCCAGCAGCTTCCAGTTCTACGAGCAGTACTTC.

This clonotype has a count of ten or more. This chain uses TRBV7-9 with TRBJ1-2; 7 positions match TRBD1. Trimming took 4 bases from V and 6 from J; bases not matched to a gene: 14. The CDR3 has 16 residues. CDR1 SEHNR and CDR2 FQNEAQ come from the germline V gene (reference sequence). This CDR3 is CASSSALGGGADGYTF. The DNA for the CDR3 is TGTGCCAGCAGCTCGGCCTTAGGAGGGGGCGCAGATGGCTACACCTTC. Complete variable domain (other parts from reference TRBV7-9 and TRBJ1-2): DTGVSQNPRHKITKRGQNVTFRCDPISEHNRLYWYRQTLGQGPEFLTYFQNEAQLEKSRLLSDRFSAERPKGSFSTLEIQRTEQGDSAMYLCASSSALGGGADGYTFGSGTRLTVV.

The CDR3 region is CASSGPGGYTEAFF. The CDR3 bases are TGTGCCAGCAGCGGTCCCGGGGGGTACACTGAAGCTTTCTTT. The V and J genes are TRBV11-2 and TRBJ1-1, with D perhaps TRBD1 (5 bases). Trimming cost V 5 bases and J 3 bases, with 13 bases left between them. Germline V gene sequence: CDR1 SGHAT, CDR2 FQNNGV. The CDR3 has 14 residues.

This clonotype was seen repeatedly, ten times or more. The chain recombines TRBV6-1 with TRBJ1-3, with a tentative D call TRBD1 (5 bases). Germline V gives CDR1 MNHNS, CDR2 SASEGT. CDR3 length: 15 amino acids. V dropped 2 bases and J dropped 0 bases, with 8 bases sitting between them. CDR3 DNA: TGTGCCAGCAGTGAACCCAGGGTCTCTGGAAACACCATATATTTT. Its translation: CASSEPRVSGNTIYF.

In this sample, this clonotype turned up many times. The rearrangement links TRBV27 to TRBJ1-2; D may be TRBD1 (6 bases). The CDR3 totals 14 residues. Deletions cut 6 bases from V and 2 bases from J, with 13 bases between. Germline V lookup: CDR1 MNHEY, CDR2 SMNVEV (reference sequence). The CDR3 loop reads CASRSGQPNYGYTF. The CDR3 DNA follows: TGTGCCAGCAGATCCGGACAGCCAAACTATGGCTACACCTTC.

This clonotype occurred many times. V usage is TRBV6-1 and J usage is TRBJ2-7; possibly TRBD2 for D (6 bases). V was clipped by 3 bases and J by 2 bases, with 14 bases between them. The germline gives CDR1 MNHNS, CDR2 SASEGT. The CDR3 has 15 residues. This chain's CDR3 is CASSERSGGAYEQYF. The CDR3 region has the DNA TGTGCCAGCAGTGAGAGAAGCGGAGGGGCCTACGAGCAGTACTTC.

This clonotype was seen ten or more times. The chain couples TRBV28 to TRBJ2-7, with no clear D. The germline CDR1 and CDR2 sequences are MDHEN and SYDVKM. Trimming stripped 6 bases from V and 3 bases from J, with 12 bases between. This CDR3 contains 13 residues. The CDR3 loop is CASSRRGDYEQYF. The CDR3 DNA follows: TGTGCCAGCAGCCGCCGTGGCGACTACGAGCAGTACTTC. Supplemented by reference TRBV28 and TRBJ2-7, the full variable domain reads DVKVTQSSRYLVKRTGEKVFLECVQDMDHENMFWYRQDPGLGLRLIYFSYDVKMKEKGDIPEGYSVSREKKERFSLILESASTNQTSMYLCASSRRGDYEQYFGPGTRLTVT.

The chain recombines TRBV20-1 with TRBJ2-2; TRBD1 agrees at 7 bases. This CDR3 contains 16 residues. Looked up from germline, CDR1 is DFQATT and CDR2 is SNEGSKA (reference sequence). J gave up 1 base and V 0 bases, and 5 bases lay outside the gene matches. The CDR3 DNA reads TGCAGTGCTAGAGATGCGAGACAGGGGAACACCGGGGAGCTGTTTTTT. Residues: CSARDARQGNTGELFF.

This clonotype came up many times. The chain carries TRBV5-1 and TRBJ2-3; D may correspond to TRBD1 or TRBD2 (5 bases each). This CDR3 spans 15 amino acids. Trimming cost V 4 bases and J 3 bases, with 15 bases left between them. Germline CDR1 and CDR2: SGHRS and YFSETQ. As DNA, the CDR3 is TGCGCCAGCAGCGCCGGGGCCCTCCGGACAGATACGCAGTATTTT. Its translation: CASSAGALRTDTQYF.

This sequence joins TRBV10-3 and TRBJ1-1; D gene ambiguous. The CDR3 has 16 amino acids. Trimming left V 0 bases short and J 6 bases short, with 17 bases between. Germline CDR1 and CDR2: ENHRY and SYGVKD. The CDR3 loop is CAISESIIGSGAEAFF. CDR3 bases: TGTGCCATCAGTGAGTCGATCATAGGATCTGGGGCTGAAGCTTTCTTT.

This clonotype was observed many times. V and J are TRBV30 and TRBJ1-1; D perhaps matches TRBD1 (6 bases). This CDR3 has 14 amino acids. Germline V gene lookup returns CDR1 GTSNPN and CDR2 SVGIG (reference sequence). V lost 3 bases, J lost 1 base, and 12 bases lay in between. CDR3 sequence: CAWRDRGANTEAFF. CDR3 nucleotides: TGTGCCTGGAGAGACCGGGGGGCGAACACTGAAGCTTTCTTT.

The CDR3 sequence: CASSLSSVAGELFF. Written as DNA, the CDR3 is TGCGCCAGCAGCTTGAGTAGCGTCGCCGGGGAGCTGTTTTTT. The chain joins TRBV5-1 to TRBJ2-2; a possible D gene is TRBD2 (5 bases). Trimming pared 1 base from V and 6 bases from J, leaving 10 bases between. The CDR3 is 14 amino acids. The germline V gene has CDR1 SGHRS and CDR2 YFSETQ.